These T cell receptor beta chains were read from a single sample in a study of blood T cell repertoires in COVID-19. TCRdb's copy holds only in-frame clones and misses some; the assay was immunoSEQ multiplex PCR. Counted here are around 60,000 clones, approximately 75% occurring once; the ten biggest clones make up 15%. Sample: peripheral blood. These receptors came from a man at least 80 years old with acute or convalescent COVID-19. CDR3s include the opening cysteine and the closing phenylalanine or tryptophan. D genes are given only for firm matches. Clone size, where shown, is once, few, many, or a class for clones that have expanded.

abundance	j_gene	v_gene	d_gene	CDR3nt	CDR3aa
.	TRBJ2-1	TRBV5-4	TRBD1	TGTGCCAGCAGCTTGGCGGGACAGGGGTGGAATGAGCAGTTCTTC	CASSLAGQGWNEQFF
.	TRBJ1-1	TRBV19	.	TGTGCCAGTAGTACCAGATTAACAGGCTTGCGGGAAGCTTTCTTT	CASSTRLTGLREAFF
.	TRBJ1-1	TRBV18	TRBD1	TGTGCCAGCTCCGAAGGACAGGGGGCTCCTATGAACACTGAAGCTTTCTTT	CASSEGQGAPMNTEAFF
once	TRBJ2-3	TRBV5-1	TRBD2	TGCGCCAGCAGCCCATTGGGAGGGGCCGGCACAGATACGCAGTATTTT	CASSPLGGAGTDTQYF
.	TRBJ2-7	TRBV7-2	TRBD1	TGTGCCAGCAGCCAGGGGAGGACAGGGGCCTACGAGCAGTACTTC	CASSQGRTGAYEQYF
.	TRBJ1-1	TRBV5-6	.	TGTGCCAGCAGCTTGACAGGGAATCCTACTGAAGCTTTCTTT	CASSLTGNPTEAFF
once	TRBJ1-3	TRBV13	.	TGTGCCAGCAGCTCAGGATACAGGTTAAGCTCTGGAAACACCATATATTTT	CASSSGYRLSSGNTIYF
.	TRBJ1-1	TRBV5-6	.	TGTGCCAGCAGCTCCACGTCCGCGCGGAACACTGAAGCTTTCTTT	CASSSTSARNTEAFF
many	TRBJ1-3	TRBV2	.	TGTGCCAGCAGACACAGGGATCTCTCTGGAAACACCATATATTTT	CASRHRDLSGNTIYF
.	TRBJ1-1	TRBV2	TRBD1	TGTGCCAGTAATACAGGGGGCACTGAAGCTTTCTTT	CASNTGGTEAFF
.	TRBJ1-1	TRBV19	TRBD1	TGTGCCAGTAGTCCCCGACAGGGGGCCGGCACTGAAGCTTTCTTT	CASSPRQGAGTEAFF
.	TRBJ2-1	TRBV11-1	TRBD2	TGTGCCAGCAGCTTAGGACTAGCGGGGTACAATGAGCAGTTCTTC	CASSLGLAGYNEQFF
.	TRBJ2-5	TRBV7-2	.	TGTGCCAGCAGCTTAAACAGGGTTGAGACCCAGTACTTC	CASSLNRVETQYF
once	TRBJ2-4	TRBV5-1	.	TGCGCCAGCAGCTTGCAGTACAACAATCTTCTAGCCAAAAACATTCAGTACTTC	CASSLQYNNLLAKNIQYF
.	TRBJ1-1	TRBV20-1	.	TGCAGTGCTAGTCGGGGTGAAGCTTTCTTT	CSASRGEAFF
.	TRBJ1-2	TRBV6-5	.	TGTGCCAGCAGTTACTCGATAGGGGGCTATGGCTACACCTTC	CASSYSIGGYGYTF
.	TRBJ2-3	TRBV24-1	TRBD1	TGTGCCACCAGTGAAGCCGGGACAGGGGACCACACAGATACGCAGTATTTT	CATSEAGTGDHTDTQYF
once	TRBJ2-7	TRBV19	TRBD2	TGTGCCAGTAGCCTAGGCTGGGGAGGGACCTACGAGCAGTACTTC	CASSLGWGGTYEQYF
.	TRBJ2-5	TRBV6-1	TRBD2	TGTGCCAGCAGTGAAGAGGGAGGGGAGTCGGGGTCAGAGACCCAGTACTTC	CASSEEGGESGSETQYF
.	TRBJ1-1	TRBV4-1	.	TGCGCCAGCAGCCAAGAGGGACACCTAATGAACACTGAAGCTTTCTTT	CASSQEGHLMNTEAFF
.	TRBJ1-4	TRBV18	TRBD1	TGTGCCAGCTCACTACAGGGGGAGAATGAAAAACTGTTTTTT	CASSLQGENEKLFF
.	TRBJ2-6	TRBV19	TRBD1	TGTGCCAGTAGTAGCGGGACAGGATTTTCTGGGGCCAACGTCCTGACTTTC	CASSSGTGFSGANVLTF
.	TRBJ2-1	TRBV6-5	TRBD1	TGTGCCAGCACCGCAGGGGGTGAGCAGTTCTTC	CASTAGGEQFF
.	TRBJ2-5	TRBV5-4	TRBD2	TGTGCCAGCAGCTTGCCTAGCGGGGGCAGGGAGACCCAGTACTTC	CASSLPSGGRETQYF
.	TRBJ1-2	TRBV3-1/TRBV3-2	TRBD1	TGTGCCAGCAGCCCACAGGGGGGGGACGGCTACACCTTC	CASSPQGGDGYTF
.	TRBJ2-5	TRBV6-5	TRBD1	TGTGCCAGCACACGGGACAGGGACCAAGAGACCCAGTACTTC	CASTRDRDQETQYF
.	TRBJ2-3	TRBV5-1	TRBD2	TGCGCCAGCAATACCATGACTAGCGGGGGGTTAGATACGCAGTATTTT	CASNTMTSGGLDTQYF
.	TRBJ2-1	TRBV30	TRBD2	TGTGCCTGGAGACTAGCGGGGGGGTGGCGTGAGCAGTTCTTC	CAWRLAGGWREQFF
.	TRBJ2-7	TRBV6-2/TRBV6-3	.	TGTGCCAGCAGTTACGGAGTAGAGTCCCTAGCCTACGAGCAGTACTTC	CASSYGVESLAYEQYF
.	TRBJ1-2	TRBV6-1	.	TGTGCCAGCAGTGGGACAATAAGTGAAACTAACTATGGCTACACCTTC	CASSGTISETNYGYTF
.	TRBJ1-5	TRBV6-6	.	TGTGCCACCCTGGACACACCCGGAATAGACAATCAGCCCCAGCATTTT	CATLDTPGIDNQPQHF
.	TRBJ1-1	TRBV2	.	TGTGCCAGCAGTGCCGAACCGCTACGGAACACTGAAGCTTTCTTT	CASSAEPLRNTEAFF
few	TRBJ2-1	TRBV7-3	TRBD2	TGTGCCAGCAGCCAAACTAGCGGGTCCTACAATGAGCAGTTCTTC	CASSQTSGSYNEQFF
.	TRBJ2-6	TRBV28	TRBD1	TGTGCCAGCAGCCCCGACAGGGCCGGGGCCAACGTCCTGACTTTC	CASSPDRAGANVLTF
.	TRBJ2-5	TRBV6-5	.	TGTGCCAGCATCCGGATGGGGCGAGAGACCCAGTACTTC	CASIRMGRETQYF
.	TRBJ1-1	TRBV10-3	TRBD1	TGTGCCATCAGTGACGATCGGGTGGACAGGGGGCCCACTGAAGCTTTCTTT	CAISDDRVDRGPTEAFF
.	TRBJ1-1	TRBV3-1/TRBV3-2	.	TGTGCCAGCAGCCAAGGGCAGGGGATGAGAGATTTCTTT	CASSQGQGMRDFF
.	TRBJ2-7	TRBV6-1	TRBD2	TGTGCCAGCAGTGAAGCTGGGAGGGTGTCCTACGAGCAGTACTTC	CASSEAGRVSYEQYF
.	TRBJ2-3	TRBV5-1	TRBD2	TGCGCCAGCAGCGACGGGGGGGCAGCAGATACGCAGTATTTT	CASSDGGAADTQYF
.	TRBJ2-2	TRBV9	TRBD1	TGTGCCAGCACGTCTGAAGTGGGGACAGGGGGCTTTGGCGGGGAGCTGTTTTTT	CASTSEVGTGGFGGELFF
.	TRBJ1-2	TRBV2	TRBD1	TGTGCCAGCAGGAGGACAGGGATTAACTATGGCTACACCTTC	CASRRTGINYGYTF
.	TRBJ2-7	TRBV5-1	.	TGCGCCAGCAGCTTGCCGGGGGCCTACGAGCAGTACTTC	CASSLPGAYEQYF
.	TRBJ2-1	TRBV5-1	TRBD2	TGCGCCAGCAGCTCAGCGGGGGTTTACTCCTACAATGAGCAGTTCTTC	CASSSAGVYSYNEQFF
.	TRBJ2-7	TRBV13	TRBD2	TGTGCCAGCAAACGAGCGGGGGGGCCCCACGAGCAGTACTTC	CASKRAGGPHEQYF
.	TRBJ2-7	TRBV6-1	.	TGTGCCAGCAGTGGATACTTACAGGGAGGGACCTACGAGCAGTACTTC	CASSGYLQGGTYEQYF
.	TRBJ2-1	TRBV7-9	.	TGTGCCAGCCGCGCCCCCTATGATTACAATGAGCAGTTCTTC	CASRAPYDYNEQFF
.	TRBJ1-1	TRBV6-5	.	TGTGCCAGCAGTTTTGTTACAGGGACAAAGGACACTGAAGCTTTCTTT	CASSFVTGTKDTEAFF
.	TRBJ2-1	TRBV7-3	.	TGTGCCAGCAGCTTATCAGCGGACAATGAGCAGTTCTTC	CASSLSADNEQFF
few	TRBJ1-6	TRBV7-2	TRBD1	TGTGCCAGCAGCAACCAGGGGGGCGGTTCACCCCTCCACTTT	CASSNQGGGSPLHF
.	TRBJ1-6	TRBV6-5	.	TGTGCCAGCAGTTACGACAATAATTCACCCCTCCACTTT	CASSYDNNSPLHF
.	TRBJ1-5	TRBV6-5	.	TGTGCCAGCAGGGACCAACAGGGCCATCAGCCCCAGCATTTT	CASRDQQGHQPQHF
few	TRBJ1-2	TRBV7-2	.	TGTGCCAGCAGCATAAGGAGGGACAACTATGGCTACACCTTC	CASSIRRDNYGYTF
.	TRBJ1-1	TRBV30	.	TGTGCCTGGACCCCTAGCCGGGACACTGAAGCTTTCTTT	CAWTPSRDTEAFF
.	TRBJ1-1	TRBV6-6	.	TGTGCCAGCAGTTACGGACAGATGAACACTGAAGCTTTCTTT	CASSYGQMNTEAFF
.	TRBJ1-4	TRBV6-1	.	TGTGCCAGCAGTGAAAGCACAGGGAGTAATGAAAAACTGTTTTTT	CASSESTGSNEKLFF
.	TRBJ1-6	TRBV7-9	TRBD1	TGTGCCAGCAGCGCACGGACAGGCCGCTATAATTCACCCCTCCACTTT	CASSARTGRYNSPLHF
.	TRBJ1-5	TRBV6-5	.	TGTGCCAGCAATCCCGGGACACATAGCAATCAGCCCCAGCATTTT	CASNPGTHSNQPQHF
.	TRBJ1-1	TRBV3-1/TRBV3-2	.	TGTGCCAGCAGCTCGAATCAGAAGAACACTGAAGCTTTCTTT	CASSSNQKNTEAFF
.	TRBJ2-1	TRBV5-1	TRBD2	TGCGCCAGCAGCTTGGTACGTGGGGGAGGCGGGGGAGATGAGCAGTTCTTC	CASSLVRGGGGGDEQFF
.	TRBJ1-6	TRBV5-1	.	TGCGCCAGCAGCTTGGACAGGGTGTATAATTCACCCCTCCACTTT	CASSLDRVYNSPLHF